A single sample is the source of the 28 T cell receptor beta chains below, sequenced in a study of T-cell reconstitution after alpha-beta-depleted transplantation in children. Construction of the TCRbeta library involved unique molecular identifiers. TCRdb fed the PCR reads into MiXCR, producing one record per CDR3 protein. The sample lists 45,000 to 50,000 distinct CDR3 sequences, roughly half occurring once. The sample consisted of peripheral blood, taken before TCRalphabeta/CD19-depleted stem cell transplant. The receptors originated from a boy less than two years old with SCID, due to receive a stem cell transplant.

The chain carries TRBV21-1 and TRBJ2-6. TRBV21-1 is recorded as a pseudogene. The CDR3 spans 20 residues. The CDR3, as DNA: TGTGCCAGCAGCAAAGACGGAAGAGTACGTCTCCAATCTGGGGCCAACGTCCTGACTTTC. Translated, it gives CASSKDGRVRLQSGANVLTF.

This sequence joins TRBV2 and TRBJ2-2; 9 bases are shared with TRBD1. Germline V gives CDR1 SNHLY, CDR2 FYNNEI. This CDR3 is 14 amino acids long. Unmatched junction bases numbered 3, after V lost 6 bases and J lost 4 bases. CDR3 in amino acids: CASRDRGGTGELFF. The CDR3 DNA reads TGTGCCAGCAGGGACAGGGGAGGCACCGGGGAGCTGTTTTTT. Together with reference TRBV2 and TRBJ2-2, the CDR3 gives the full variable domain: EPEVTQTPSHQVTQMGQEVILRCVPISNHLYFYWYRQILGQKVEFLVSFYNNEISEKSEIFDDQFSVERPDGSNFTLKIRSTKLEDSAMYFCASRDRGGTGELFFGEGSRLTVL.

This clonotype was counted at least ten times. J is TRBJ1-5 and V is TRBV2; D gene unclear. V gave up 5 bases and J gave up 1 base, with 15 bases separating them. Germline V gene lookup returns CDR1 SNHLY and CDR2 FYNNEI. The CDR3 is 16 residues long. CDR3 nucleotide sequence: TGTGCCAGCAGTCCGGACCGCCTTGGGAGCAATCAGCCCCAGCATTTT. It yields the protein CASSPDRLGSNQPQHF.

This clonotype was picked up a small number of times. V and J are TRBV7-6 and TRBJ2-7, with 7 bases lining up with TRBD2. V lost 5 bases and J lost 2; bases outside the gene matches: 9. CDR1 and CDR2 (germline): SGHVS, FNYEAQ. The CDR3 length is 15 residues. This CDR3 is CASSPGLGNTYEQYF. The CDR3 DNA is TGTGCCAGCAGCCCAGGACTAGGTAACACCTACGAGCAGTACTTC.

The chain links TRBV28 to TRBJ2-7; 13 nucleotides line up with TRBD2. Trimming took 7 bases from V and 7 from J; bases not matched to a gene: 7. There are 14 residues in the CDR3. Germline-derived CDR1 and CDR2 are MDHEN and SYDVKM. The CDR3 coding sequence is TGTGCCAGCATTACTAGCGGGGGGGCAAGGGAGCAGTACTTC. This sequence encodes CASITSGGAREQYF.

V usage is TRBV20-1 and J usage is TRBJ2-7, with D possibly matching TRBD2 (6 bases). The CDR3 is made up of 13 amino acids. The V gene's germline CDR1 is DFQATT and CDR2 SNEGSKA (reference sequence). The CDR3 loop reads CGVLWGGSYEQYF. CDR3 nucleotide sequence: TGCGGGGTCCTATGGGGAGGCTCCTACGAGCAGTACTTC.

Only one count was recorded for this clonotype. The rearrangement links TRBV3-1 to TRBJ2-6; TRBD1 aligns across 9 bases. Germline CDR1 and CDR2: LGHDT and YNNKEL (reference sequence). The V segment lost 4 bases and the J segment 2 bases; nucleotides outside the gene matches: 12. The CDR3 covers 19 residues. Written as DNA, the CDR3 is TGTGCCAGCAGCCCTTCAACCGGGACAGGGACTGCTGGGGCCAACGTCCTGACTTTC. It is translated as CASSPSTGTGTAGANVLTF.

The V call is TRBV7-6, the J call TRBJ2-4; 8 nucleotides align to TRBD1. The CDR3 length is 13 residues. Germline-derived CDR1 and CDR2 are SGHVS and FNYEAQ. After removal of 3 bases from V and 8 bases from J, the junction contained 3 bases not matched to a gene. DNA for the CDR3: TGTGCCAGCAGCTTGGACAGGGTGGACATTCAGTACTTC. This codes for CASSLDRVDIQYF.

In DNA, the CDR3 is TGTGCCAGCAGCCTACCCTCAAGCGGGGGGTCTCCCTCCTACGAGCAGTACTTC. Protein sequence: CASSLPSSGGSPSYEQYF. The chain joins TRBV7-8 to TRBJ2-7, with 9 bases that match TRBD2. The germline CDR1 and CDR2 sequences are SGHVS and FQNEAQ. This CDR3 has 18 amino acids. V lost 5 bases, J lost 0 bases, and 14 bases stayed unmatched.

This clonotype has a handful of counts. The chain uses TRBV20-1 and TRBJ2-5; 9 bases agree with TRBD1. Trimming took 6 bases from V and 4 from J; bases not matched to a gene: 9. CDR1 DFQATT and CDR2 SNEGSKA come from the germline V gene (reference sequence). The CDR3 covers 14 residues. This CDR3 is CSARDREGGETQYF. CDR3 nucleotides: TGCAGTGCCCGGGACAGGGAAGGAGGAGAGACCCAGTACTTC.

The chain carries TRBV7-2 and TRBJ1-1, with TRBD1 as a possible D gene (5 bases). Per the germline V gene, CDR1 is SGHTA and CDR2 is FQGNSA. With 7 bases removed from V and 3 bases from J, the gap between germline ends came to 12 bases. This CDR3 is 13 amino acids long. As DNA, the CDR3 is TGTGCCAGCACCGGGGCGGAGGACACTGAAGCTTTCTTT. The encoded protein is CASTGAEDTEAFF.

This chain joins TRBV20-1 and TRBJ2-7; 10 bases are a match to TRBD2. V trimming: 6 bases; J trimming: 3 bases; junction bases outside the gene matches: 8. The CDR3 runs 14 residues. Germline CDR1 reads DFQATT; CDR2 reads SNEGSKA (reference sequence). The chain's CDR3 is CSAGGLAVGYEQYF. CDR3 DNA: TGCAGTGCCGGCGGACTAGCGGTTGGCTACGAGCAGTACTTC.

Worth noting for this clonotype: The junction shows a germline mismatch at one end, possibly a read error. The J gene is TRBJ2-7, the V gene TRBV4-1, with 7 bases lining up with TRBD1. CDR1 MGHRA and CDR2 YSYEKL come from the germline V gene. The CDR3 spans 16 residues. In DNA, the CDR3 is TGCCCCAGCAGCCAGCGAACGGGACAGTTCTCCCACGAGCAGTACTTC. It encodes CPSSQRTGQFSHEQYF.

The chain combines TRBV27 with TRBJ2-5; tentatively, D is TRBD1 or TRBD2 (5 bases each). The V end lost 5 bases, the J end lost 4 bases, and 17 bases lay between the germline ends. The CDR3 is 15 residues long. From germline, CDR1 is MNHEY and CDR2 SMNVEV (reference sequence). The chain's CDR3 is CASSTGIGDVETQYF. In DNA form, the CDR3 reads TGTGCCAGCAGTACCGGGATCGGGGACGTAGAGACCCAGTACTTC.

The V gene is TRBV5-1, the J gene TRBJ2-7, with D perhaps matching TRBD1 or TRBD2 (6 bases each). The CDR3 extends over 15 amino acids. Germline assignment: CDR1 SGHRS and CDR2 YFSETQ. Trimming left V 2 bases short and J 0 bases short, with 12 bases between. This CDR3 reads CASSLLRGLSYEQYF. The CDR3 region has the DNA TGCGCCAGCAGCTTATTACGGGGGCTCTCCTACGAGCAGTACTTC.

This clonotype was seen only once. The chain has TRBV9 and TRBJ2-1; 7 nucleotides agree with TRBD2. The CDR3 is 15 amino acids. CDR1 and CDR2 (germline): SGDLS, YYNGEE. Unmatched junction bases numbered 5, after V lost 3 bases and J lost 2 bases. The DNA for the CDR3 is TGTGCCAGCAGCGCCCGCGGGGGAACCTACAATGAGCAGTTCTTC. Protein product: CASSARGGTYNEQFF.

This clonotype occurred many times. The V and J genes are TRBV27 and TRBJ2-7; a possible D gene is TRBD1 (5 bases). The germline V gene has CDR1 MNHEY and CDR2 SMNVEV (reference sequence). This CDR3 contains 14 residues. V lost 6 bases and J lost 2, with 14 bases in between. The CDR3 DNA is TGTGCCAGCAGCCTCAGGGCTTTCACCTACGAGCAGTACTTC. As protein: CASSLRAFTYEQYF.

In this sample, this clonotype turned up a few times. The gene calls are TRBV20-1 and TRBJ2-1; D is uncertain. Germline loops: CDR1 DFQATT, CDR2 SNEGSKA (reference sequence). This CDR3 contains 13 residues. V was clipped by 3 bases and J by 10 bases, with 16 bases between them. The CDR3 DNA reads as TGCAGTGCTAGTGGTCTAGTTGGCAGGGAGCAGTTCTTC. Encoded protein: CSASGLVGREQFF.

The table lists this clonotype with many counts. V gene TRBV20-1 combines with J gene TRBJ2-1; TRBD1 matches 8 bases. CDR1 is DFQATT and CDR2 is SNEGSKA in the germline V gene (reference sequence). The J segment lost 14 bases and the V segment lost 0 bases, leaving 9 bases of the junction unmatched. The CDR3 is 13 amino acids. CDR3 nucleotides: TGCAGTGCTAGAGATGATCGGACAGGGCAAAAGTTCTTC. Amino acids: CSARDDRTGQKFF.

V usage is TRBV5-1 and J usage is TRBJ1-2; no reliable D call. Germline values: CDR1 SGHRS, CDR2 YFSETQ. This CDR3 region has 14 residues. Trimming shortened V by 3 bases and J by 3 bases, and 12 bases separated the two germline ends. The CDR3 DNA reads TGCGCCAGCAGCTCGGGAGACGCTTACTATGGCTACACCTTC. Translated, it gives CASSSGDAYYGYTF.

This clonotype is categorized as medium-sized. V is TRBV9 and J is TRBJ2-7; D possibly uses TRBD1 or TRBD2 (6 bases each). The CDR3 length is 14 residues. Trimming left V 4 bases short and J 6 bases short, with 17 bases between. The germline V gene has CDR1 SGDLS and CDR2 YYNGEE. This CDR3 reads CASSLVSGAGEQYF. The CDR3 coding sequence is TGTGCCAGCAGCCTCGTATCGGGGGCGGGCGAGCAGTACTTC.

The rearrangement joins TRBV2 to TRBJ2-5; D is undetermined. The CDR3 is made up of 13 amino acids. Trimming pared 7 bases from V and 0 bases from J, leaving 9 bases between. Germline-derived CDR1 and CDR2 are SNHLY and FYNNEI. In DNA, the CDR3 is TGTGCCAGCATAGACGAGCACCAAGAGACCCAGTACTTC. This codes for CASIDEHQETQYF. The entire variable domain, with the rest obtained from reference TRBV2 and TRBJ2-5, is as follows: EPEVTQTPSHQVTQMGQEVILRCVPISNHLYFYWYRQILGQKVEFLVSFYNNEISEKSEIFDDQFSVERPDGSNFTLKIRSTKLEDSAMYFCASIDEHQETQYFGPGTRLLVL.

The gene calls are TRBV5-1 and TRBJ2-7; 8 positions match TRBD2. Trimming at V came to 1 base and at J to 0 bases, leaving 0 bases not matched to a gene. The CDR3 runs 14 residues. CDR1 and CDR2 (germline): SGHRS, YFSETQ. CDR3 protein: CASSLTSGSYEQYF. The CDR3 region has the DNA TGCGCCAGCAGCTTGACTAGCGGCTCCTACGAGCAGTACTTC.

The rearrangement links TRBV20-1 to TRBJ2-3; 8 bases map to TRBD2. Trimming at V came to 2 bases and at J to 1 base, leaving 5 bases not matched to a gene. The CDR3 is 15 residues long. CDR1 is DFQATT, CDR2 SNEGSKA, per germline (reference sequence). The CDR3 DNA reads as TGCAGTGCTAGAATCCCGACTAGCGGCACAGATACGCAGTATTTT. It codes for CSARIPTSGTDTQYF.

The CDR3 reads CASSVGTAPNYGYTF. The CDR3 nucleotides are TGTGCCAGCAGTGTGGGGACAGCGCCTAACTATGGCTACACCTTC. The rearrangement links TRBV27 to TRBJ1-2; 7 bases are a match to TRBD1. CDR1 is MNHEY and CDR2 is SMNVEV in the germline V gene (reference sequence). The CDR3 runs 15 residues. Losses at the gene ends were 5 bases for V and 0 bases for J; bases not matched to a gene: 6.

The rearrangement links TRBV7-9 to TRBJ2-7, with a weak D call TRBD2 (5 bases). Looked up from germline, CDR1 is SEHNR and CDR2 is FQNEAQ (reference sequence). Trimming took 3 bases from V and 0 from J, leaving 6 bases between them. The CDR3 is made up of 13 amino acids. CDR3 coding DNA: TGTGCCAGCAGCTTCGGAGGCTCCTACGAGCAGTACTTC. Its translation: CASSFGGSYEQYF.

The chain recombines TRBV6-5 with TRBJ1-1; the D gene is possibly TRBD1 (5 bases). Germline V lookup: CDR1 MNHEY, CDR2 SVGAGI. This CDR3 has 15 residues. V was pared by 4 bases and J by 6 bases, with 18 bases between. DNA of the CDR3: TGTGCCAGCAGTTCCTTTCCGGGACCTCTCGCTGAAGCTTTCTTT. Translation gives CASSSFPGPLAEAFF.

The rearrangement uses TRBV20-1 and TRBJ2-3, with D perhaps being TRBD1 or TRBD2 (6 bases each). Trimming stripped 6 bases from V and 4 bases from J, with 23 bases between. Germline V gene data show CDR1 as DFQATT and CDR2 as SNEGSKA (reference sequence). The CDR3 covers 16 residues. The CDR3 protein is CSARMRGHENADTQYF. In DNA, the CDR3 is TGCAGTGCGAGGATGCGGGGACACGAAAACGCAGATACGCAGTATTTT.